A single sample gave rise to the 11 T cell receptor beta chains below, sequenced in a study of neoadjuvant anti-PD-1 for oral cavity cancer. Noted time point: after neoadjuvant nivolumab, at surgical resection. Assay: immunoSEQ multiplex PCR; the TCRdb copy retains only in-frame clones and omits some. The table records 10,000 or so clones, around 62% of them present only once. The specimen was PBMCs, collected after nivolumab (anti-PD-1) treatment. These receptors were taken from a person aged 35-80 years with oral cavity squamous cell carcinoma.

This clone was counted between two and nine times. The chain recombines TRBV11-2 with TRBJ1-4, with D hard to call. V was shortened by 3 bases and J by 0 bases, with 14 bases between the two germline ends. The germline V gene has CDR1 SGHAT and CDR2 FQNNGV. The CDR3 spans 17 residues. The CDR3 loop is CASSFGGSSATNEKLFF. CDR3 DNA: TGTGCCAGCAGCTTTGGAGGCAGTAGTGCAACTAATGAAAAACTGTTTTTT. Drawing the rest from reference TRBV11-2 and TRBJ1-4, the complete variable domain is EAGVAQSPRYKIIEKRQSVAFWCNPISGHATLYWYQQILGQGPKLLIQFQNNGVVDDSQLPKDRFSAERLKGVDSTLKIQPAKLEDSAVYLCASSFGGSSATNEKLFFGSGTQLSVL.

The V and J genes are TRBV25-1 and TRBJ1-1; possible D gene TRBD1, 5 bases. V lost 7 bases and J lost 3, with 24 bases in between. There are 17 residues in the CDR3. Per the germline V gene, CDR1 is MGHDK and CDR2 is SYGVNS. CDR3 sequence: CASTPPRGGLGDTEAFF. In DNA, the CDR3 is TGTGCCAGCACCCCCCCGCGTGGAGGGTTAGGGGACACTGAAGCTTTCTTT.

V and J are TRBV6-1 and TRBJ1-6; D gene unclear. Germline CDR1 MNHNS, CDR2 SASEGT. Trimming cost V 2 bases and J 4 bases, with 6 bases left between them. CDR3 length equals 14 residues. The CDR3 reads CASSETRYNSPLHF. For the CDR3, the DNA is TGTGCCAGCAGTGAAACAAGATATAATTCACCCCTCCACTTT.

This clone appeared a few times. The CDR3 coding sequence is TGCGCCAGCAGTGAGTCGAGAGGAAGGGAGGAGGCAACGCCTTATTATAGCAATCAGCCCCAGCATTTT. Amino acid sequence: CASSESRGREEATPYYSNQPQHF. The chain combines TRBV10-2 with TRBJ1-5; D not resolved. CDR3 size: 23 residues. The germline V gene encodes CDR1 WSHSY and CDR2 SAAADI. Trimming pared 0 bases from V and 0 bases from J, leaving 30 bases between.

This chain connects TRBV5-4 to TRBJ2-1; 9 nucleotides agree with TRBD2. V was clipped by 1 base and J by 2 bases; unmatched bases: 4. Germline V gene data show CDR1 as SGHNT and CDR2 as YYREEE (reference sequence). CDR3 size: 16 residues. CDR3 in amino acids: CASSLMAGGAYNEQFF. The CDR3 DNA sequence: TGTGCCAGCAGCTTGATGGCGGGGGGGGCCTACAATGAGCAGTTCTTC.

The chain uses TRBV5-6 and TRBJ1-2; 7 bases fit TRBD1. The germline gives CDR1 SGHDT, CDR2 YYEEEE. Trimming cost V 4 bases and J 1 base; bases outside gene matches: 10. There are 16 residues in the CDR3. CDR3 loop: CASSPKGGRVNYGYTF. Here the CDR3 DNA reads TGTGCCAGCAGCCCTAAAGGGGGCAGGGTTAACTATGGCTACACCTTC.

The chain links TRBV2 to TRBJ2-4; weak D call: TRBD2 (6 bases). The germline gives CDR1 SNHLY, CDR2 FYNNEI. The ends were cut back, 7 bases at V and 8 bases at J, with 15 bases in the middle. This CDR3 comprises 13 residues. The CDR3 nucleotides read TGTGCCAGCAAGCCCTCAGGCGGGGACATTCAGTACTTC. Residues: CASKPSGGDIQYF.

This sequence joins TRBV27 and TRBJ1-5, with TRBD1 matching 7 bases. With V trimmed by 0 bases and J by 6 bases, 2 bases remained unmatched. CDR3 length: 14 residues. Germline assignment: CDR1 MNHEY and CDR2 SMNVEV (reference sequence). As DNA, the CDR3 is TGTGCCAGCAGTTTATCAGGGGGCGGTCAGCCCCAGCATTTT. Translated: CASSLSGGGQPQHF.

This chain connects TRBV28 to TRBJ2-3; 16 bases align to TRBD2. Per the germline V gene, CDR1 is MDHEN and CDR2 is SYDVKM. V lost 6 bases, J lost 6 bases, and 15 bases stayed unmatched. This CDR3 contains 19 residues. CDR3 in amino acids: CASSPLRGLAGGAQDTQYF. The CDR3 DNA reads TGTGCCAGCAGCCCCTTGAGGGGACTAGCGGGAGGGGCCCAGGATACGCAGTATTTT.

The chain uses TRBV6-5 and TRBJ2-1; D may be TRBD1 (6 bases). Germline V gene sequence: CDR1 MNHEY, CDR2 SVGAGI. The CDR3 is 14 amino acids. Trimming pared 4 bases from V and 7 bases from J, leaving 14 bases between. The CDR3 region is CASSSSGAVNEQFF. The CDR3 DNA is TGTGCCAGCAGTTCGTCAGGGGCTGTAAATGAGCAGTTCTTC.

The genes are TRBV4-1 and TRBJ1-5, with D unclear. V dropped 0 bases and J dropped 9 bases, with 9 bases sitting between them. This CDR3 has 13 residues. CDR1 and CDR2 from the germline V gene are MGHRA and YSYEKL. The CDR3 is CASSQDGGGPQHF. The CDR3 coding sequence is TGCGCCAGCAGCCAAGACGGCGGAGGGCCCCAGCATTTT.